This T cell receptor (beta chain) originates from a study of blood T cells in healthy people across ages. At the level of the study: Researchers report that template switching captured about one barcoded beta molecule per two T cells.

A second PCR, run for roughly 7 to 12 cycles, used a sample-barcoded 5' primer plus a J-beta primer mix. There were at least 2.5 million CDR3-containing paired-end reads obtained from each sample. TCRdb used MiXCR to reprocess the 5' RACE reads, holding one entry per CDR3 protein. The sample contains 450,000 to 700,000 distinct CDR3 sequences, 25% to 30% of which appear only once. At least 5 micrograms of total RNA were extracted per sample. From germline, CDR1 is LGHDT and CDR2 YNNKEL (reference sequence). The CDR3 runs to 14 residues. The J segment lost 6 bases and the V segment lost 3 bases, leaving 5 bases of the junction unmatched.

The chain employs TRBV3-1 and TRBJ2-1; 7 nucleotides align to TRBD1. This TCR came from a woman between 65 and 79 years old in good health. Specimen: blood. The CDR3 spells CASSQRDRTNEQFF. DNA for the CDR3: TGTGCCAGCAGCCAGAGGGACAGAACCAATGAGCAGTTCTTC.